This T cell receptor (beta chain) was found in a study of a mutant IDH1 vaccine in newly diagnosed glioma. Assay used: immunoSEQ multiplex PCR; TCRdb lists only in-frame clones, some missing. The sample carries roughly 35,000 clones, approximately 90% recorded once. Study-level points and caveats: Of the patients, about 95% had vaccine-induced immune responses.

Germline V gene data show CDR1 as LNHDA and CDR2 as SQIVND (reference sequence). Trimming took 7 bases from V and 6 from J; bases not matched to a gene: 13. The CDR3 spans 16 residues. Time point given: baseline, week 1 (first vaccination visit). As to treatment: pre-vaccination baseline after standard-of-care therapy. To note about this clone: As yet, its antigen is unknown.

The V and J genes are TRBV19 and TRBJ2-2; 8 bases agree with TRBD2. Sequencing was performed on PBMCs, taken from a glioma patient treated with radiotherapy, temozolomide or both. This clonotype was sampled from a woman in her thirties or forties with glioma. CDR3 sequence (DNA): TGTGCCAGTAATGAACGGGAGGGTCTTATCGCCGGGGAGCTGTTTTTT. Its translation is CASNEREGLIAGELFF.